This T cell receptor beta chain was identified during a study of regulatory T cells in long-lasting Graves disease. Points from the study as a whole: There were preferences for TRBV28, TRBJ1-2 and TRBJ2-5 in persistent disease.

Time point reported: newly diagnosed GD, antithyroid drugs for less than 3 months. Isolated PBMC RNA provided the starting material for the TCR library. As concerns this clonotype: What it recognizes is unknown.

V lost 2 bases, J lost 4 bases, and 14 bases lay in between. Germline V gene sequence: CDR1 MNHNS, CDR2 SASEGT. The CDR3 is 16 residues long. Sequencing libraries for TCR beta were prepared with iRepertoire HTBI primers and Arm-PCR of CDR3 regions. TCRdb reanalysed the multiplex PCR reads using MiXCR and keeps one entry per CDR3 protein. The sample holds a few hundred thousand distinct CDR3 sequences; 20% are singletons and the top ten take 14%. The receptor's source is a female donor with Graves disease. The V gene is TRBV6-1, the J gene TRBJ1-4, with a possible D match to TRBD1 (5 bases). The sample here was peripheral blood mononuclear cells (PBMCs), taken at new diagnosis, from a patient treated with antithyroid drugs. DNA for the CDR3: TGTGCCAGCAGTGAAAATAGGGGCCATCTTAATGAAAAACTGTTTTTT. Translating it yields CASSENRGHLNEKLFF.